This T cell receptor beta chain is from a study of T-cell memory formation after mild COVID-19. Via MiXCR, TCRdb re-called the 5' RACE reads, giving one row per CDR3 protein. The sample contains 200,000 to 300,000 distinct CDR3 sequences, 16% of which appear only once. Germline V lookup: CDR1 SGHRS, CDR2 YFSETQ. CDR3 length: 13 amino acids. V was cut by 0 bases and J by 7 bases, with 10 bases left in between. This sequence was found in a man between 18 and 29 years old who had mild COVID-19 (a few samples of this study predate the infection). Cell type and time point are not known. Sequencing was performed on PBMCs or a T cell subset sorted from them (not recorded which). This chain connects TRBV5-1 to TRBJ1-2; D gene uncertain. The CDR3 protein is CASSLEPSGGYTF. CDR3 nucleotide sequence: TGCGCCAGCAGCTTGGAACCATCCGGTGGCTACACCTTC.